The clone carrying this T cell receptor (beta chain) was found many times. Its antigen remains unidentified. Breast cancer patients provided tissue from their axillary draining lymph nodes. Via MiXCR, TCRdb re-called the multiplex PCR reads, giving one row per CDR3 protein. This sample has under 150,000 distinct CDR3 sequences; approximately 20% occur once, and the top ten carry around 2.6%. Trimming removed 0 bases from V and 2 bases from J, with 9 bases in between. This CDR3 has 15 amino acids. CDR1 is SGHAT, CDR2 FQNNGV, per germline. The data derive from a study of breast tumors, draining lymph nodes, adjacent tissues. Study-wide results and limits: Luminal-like breast cancer showed significantly higher tumor–nontumor repertoire similarity than basal-like. Compared with lymph nodes, tumors were less diverse; compared with nontumor tissue, more. That most tumor T cells come from lymph nodes remained unproven. Most tumor T cells seemingly derive from lymph node, then expand in tumor.

Source material: axillary lymph node tissue. The sequence was collected from a female donor with breast cancer. Some clones in this sample may be carry-over from other donors' samples. The chain uses TRBV11-2 and TRBJ2-3, with D possibly being TRBD2 (5 bases). DNA for the CDR3: TGTGCCAGCAGCTTAGAGCTAGCAGTCACAGATACGCAGTATTTT. As protein: CASSLELAVTDTQYF.